This T cell receptor (beta chain) was documented in a study of Graves' ophthalmopathy and Graves' hyperthyroidism. This clonotype occurred many times. The antigen remains undetermined. CDR3 length equals 17 residues. From germline, CDR1 is SQVTM and CDR2 ANQGSEA. V was pared by 0 bases and J by 7 bases, with 9 bases of the junction left unmatched. Study-wide results and limits: The blood repertoire also included most expanded thyroid clonotypes above 0.001 frequency.

RNA transcripts yielded amplified TCR beta CDR3 regions. Following a first-round RT-PCR that used HTBI primers, a second-round multiplex PCR was carried out. MiXCR, run by TCRdb on the multiplex PCR reads, gives a single entry per CDR3 protein. The data show 650,000 to 900,000 distinct CDR3 sequences, approximately 40% seen once. Active ophthalmopathy (CAS at least 3, NOSPECS at least 4), lasting under 3 months. The material sequenced was peripheral blood. This rearrangement joins TRBV29-1 to TRBJ2-5; 15 nucleotides match TRBD2. This TCR came from an adult man with Graves' ophthalmopathy. Here the CDR3 DNA reads TGCAGCGTTGAAGACCAGGGACTAGCGGGAGGAGTGGGGACCCAGTACTTC. The encoded protein is CSVEDQGLAGGVGTQYF.